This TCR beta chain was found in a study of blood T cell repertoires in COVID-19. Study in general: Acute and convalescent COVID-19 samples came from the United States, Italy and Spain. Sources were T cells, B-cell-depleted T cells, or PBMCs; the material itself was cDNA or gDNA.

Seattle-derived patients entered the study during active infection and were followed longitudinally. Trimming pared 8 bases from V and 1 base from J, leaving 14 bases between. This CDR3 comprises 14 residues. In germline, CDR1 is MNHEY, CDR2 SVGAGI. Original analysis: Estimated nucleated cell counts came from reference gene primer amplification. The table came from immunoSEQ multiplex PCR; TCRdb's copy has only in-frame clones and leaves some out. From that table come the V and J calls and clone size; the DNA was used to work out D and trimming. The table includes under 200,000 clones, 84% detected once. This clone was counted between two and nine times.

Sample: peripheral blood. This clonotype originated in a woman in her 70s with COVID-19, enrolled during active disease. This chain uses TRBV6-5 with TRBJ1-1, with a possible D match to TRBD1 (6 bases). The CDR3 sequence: CASRPGTTNTEAFF. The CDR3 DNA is TGTGCCAGCCGTCCCGGGACAACGAACACTGAAGCTTTCTTT.